This TCR beta chain was sequenced during a study of T cells in Graves' hyperthyroidism and ophthalmopathy. Across the study: Once the initial diagnosis was made, peripheral blood was obtained before any treatment.

Trimming cost V 2 bases and J 2 bases; bases outside gene matches: 3. The germline V gene encodes CDR1 LNHDA and CDR2 SQIVND (reference sequence). This CDR3 contains 15 residues. RNA transcripts yielded amplified TCR beta CDR3 regions. A set of HTBI primers served as the primers for a first-round RT-PCR of the TCR CDR3. TCRdb independently ran MiXCR on the multiplex PCR reads; one entry per CDR3 protein. Among roughly 600,000 distinct CDR3 sequences listed, roughly 15% were seen once. Points on this clonotype: Its antigen is unidentified.

Study results and limitations: Ophthalmopathy and stable hyperthyroidism were separated by a 13 V-J model.

The receptor's source is a woman aged 45-60 years with Graves' ophthalmopathy. The chain couples TRBV19 to TRBJ1-5; TRBD1 agrees at 7 bases. Sequencing was performed on blood. The CDR3 is CASSIMRGRNQPQHF. CDR3 sequence (DNA): TGTGCCAGTAGTATAATGAGGGGGCGCAATCAGCCCCAGCATTTT.